The clone carrying this T cell receptor beta chain was seen only a few times. The sample originates from a study of OX40 agonist ivuxolimab in advanced cancers. Overall study context: With ivuxolimab, an agonistic anti-OX40 (CD134) antibody, patients were treated. Patients enrolled in dose escalation were diagnosed with hepatocellular carcinoma, melanoma, renal cell or head and neck cancer.

The germline V gene encodes CDR1 WSHSY and CDR2 SAAADI. Trimming left V 10 bases short and J 5 bases short, with 17 bases between. CDR3 length equals 13 residues. Sequencing was performed with immunoSEQ multiplex PCR; in TCRdb, only in-frame clones are kept and a portion is missing. This table has almost 65,000 clones, around 83% appearing once. The chain uses TRBV10-2 and TRBJ2-5; D possibly matches TRBD1 or TRBD2 (5 bases each). Sequenced here: CD4+ or CD8+ T cells sorted from blood, sampled in a trial of the OX40 agonist ivuxolimab. This clonotype originated in an adult with an advanced solid tumor such as melanoma, head and neck, liver or kidney cancer. The CDR3 region is CAIPQGEGETQYF. In nucleotides, the CDR3 is TGCGCCATACCTCAGGGAGAGGGGGAGACCCAGTACTTC.